The subject of this entry is one T cell receptor (beta chain). It has no known antigen specificity. There are no base qualities to consult, and no much larger clone falls within one base. The entry originates in a study of blood T cell repertoires in COVID-19 (dated by TCRdb to 2018 to 2021). Context from the whole study: The collaborator samples originated in the United States, Italy and Spain and spanned the acute and convalescent phases of COVID-19. The material from the prospective study consisted of cDNA or gDNA derived from T cells, B-cell-depleted T cells, or PBMCs. Deeply sampled blood TCRbeta repertoires from subjects exposed to, actively infected with, or recovered from COVID-19 were included in the dataset. A freely available public database, intended as a resource for researchers studying the immune response to SARS-CoV-2, is where the repertoires were released. Samples were obtained from the ongoing ImmuneRACE study (first 160 participants) and from 1,000 to 1,500 subjects provided by 6 global collaborators. Nearly every sample came with metadata listing a de-identified subject ID, COVID-19 status, age in years and sex. HLA class I and class II types, where available, came from metadata supplied by the sample provider rather than from assay-based typing. Summary of the overall study and its limitations: The amount of clinical and demographic metadata varied by source and participant and was provided uncurated.

TCRbeta CDR3 regions were amplified from genomic DNA by means of the immunoSEQ Assay, a bias-controlled multiplex PCR. Under the source paper's analysis protocol: The number of nucleated cells in each sample was estimated by amplification of reference gene primers within the assay. To quantify the absolute abundance of each unique TCRbeta CDR3 rearrangement, sequence reads were collapsed and filtered. For each sample, productive Simpson clonality was calculated as the square root of Simpson's diversity index across productive rearrangements. Not all clones reach the TCRdb copy of this immuneACCESS table, which keeps in-frame sequences only. Checked studies attribute under half of the gap to unresolved V genes and leave the rest unexplained. The V and J calls and clone size are taken from that table; D and trimming were inferred from the DNA. Recorded for this sample are about 64,000 clones; 84% of them occurred a single time. Together, the top ten hold about 6% of the sample.

Collaborating institutions collected whole blood in K2EDTA tubes following their own protocols. For TCRbeta analysis, collaborators shipped samples in one of three forms: frozen whole blood, isolated PBMCs, or DNA extracted from either of those sample types. The specimen was peripheral blood. The TCR sequence derives from a woman aged 60-70 years with acute or convalescent COVID-19.

The CDR3 sequence is CASSVLAGGRDEQYF. The DNA sequence is given as TGTGCCAGCAGCGTCCTAGCGGGGGGGCGGGACGAGCAGTACTTC. The sequence joins TRBV9 to TRBJ2-7, with TRBD2 matching 12 junction bases. Here V drops 2 bases and J drops 5 bases, and the junction holds 5 bases not matched to any gene. Looking up the germline V gene yields CDR1 SGDLS and CDR2 YYNGEE. The CDR3 measures 15 amino acids from cysteine to phenylalanine. Left in the record is the CDR3 DNA by itself, 45 bases read in frame from the first base.